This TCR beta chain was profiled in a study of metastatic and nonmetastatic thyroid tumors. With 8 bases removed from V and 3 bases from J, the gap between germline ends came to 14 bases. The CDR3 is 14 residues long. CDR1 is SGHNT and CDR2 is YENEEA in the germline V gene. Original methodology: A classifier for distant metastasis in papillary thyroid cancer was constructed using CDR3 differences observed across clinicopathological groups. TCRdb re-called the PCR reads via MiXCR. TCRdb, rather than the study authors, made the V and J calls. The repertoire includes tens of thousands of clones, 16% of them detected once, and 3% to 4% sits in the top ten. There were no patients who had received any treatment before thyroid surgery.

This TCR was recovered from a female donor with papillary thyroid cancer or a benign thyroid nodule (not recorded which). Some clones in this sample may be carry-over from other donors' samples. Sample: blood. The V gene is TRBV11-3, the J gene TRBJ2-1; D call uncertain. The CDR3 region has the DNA TGTGCCAGCGGTCCATGGACGGACTACAATGAGCAGTTCTTC. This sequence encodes CASGPWTDYNEQFF.